This T cell receptor (beta chain) was sequenced in a study of cytomegalovirus exposure and HLA in healthy donors. Whole-study findings and limits: Reportedly, diagnosis of cytomegalovirus status by the classifier showed high specificity and sensitivity. What TCR beta sequences reportedly achieved was accurate prediction of HLA-A and HLA-B alleles in most subjects. An analysis that was carried out later associated 16,000 or so TCR beta sequences with HLA alleles at 0.05 false discovery rate. Looking again later, the authors saw that most CMV-associated TCR beta chains seemed HLA-restricted.

About this clone itself: The antigen remains undetermined.

PCR was performed using 60 Vbeta and 13 Jbeta primers. Sequencing was performed with immunoSEQ multiplex PCR; in TCRdb, only in-frame clones are kept and a portion is missing. The sample contains approximately 160,000 clones, roughly 80% of which appear only once. CDR3 length: 14 amino acids. Trimming shortened V by 7 bases and J by 0 bases, and 12 bases separated the two germline ends. Germline CDR1 reads LGHNT; CDR2 reads FRNRAP. This chain joins TRBV12-5 and TRBJ1-1; the D is unclear. The sequenced material came from PBMCs. The clonotype comes from a male donor in good health and CMV-seronegative. The CDR3 protein is CASAQAPLNTEAFF. In DNA, the CDR3 is TGTGCTAGTGCCCAGGCGCCCCTGAACACTGAAGCTTTCTTT.